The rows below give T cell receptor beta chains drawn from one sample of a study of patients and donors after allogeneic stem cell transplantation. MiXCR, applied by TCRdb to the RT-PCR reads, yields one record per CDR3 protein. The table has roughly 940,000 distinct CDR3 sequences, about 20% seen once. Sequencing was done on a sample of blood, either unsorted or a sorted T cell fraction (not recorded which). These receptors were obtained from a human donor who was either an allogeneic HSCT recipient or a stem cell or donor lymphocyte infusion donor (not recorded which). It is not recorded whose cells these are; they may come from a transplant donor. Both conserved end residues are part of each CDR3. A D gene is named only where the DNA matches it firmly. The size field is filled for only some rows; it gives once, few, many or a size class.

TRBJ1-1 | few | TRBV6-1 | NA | CASSVRREAFF | TGTGCCAGCAGTGTTAGACGTGAAGCTTTCTTT
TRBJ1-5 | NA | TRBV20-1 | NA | CSARGGSHGNQPQHF | TGCAGTGCTAGGGGTGGGTCGCACGGCAATCAGCCCCAGCATTTT
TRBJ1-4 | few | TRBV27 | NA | CASSLDLATNEKLFF | TGTGCCAGCAGTTTGGACCTTGCAACTAATGAAAAACTGTTTTTT
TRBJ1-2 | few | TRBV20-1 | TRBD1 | CSARLFTGVYGYTF | TGCAGTGCTAGATTGTTTACAGGGGTCTATGGCTACACCTTC
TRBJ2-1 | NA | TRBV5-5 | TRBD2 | CASSLEWGGGSNNEQFF | TGTGCCAGCAGCTTGGAATGGGGCGGGGGTTCCAACAATGAGCAGTTCTTC
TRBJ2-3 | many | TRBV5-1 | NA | CASSFAGITDTQYF | TGCGCCAGCAGCTTTGCAGGGATAACAGATACGCAGTATTTT
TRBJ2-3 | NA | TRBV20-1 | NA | CSASQASGTDTQYF | TGCAGTGCTAGTCAGGCTAGCGGCACAGATACGCAGTATTTT
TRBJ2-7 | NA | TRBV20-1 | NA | CSARDLDAEQYF | TGCAGTGCTAGAGATCTGGACGCCGAGCAGTACTTC
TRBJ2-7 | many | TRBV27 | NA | CASSLSPETRFYEQYF | TGTGCCAGCAGTTTATCCCCAGAGACTAGATTCTACGAGCAGTACTTC
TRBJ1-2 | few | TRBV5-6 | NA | CASSLYGEDVYTF | TGTGCCAGCAGCTTGTACGGGGAGGATGTCTACACCTTC
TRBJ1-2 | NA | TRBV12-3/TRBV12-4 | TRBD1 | CASSLGGAGGYGYTF | TGTGCCAGCAGTTTAGGGGGGGCAGGGGGTTATGGCTACACCTTC
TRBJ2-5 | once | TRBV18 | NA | CASSQGSGETQYF | TGTGCCAGCTCACAGGGATCGGGAGAGACCCAGTACTTC
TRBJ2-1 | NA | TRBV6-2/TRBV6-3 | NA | CASSYSSGRANEQFF | TGTGCCAGCAGTTACTCGTCGGGCAGGGCGAATGAGCAGTTCTTC
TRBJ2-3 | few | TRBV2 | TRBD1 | CASSRDRGVDTQYF | TGTGCCAGCAGCCGGGACAGGGGGGTAGATACGCAGTATTTT
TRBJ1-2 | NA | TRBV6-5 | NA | CASYRGNYGYTF | TGTGCCAGCTATAGGGGGAACTATGGCTACACCTTC
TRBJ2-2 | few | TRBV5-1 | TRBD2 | CASSLGGRTSSGVNTGELFF | TGCGCCAGCAGCCTAGGGGGCCGAACCTCTAGCGGGGTAAACACCGGGGAGCTGTTTTTT
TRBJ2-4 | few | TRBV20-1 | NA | CSASGVAKNIQYF | TGCAGTGCTAGTGGGGTTGCCAAAAACATTCAGTACTTC